This T cell receptor beta chain was captured in a study of T-cell memory formation after mild COVID-19. Sample barcodes and UMIs were carried by the TCR alpha and TCR beta cDNA libraries that 5'RACE generated with constant-segment primers. TCRdb re-analysed the 5' RACE reads in MiXCR, keeping a single row per CDR3 protein. The table has 390,000 or so distinct CDR3 sequences, about a sixth seen once. This CDR3 contains 12 residues. The germline V gene encodes CDR1 SEHNR and CDR2 FQNEAQ (reference sequence). Trimming shortened V by 4 bases and J by 11 bases, and 12 bases separated the two germline ends. This clonotype was detected a few times.

The sample was PBMCs or a T cell subset sorted from them (not recorded which). V gene TRBV7-9 combines with J gene TRBJ1-5; a possible D gene is TRBD1 (5 bases). This receptor was taken from a man younger than 35 who had mild COVID-19 (a few samples of this study predate the infection). Cell type and time point are not known. The CDR3 DNA reads TGTGCCAGCAGCTCCTACCGAGGGGCCCAGCATTTT. Protein product: CASSSYRGAQHF. The full variable domain, rest sourced from reference TRBV7-9 and TRBJ1-5, is DTGVSQNPRHKITKRGQNVTFRCDPISEHNRLYWYRQTLGQGPEFLTYFQNEAQLEKSRLLSDRFSAERPKGSFSTLEIQRTEQGDSAMYLCASSSYRGAQHFGDGTRLSIL.